Below, 30 T cell receptor beta chains from the same sample are listed, as sequenced in a study of shared clonotypes between healthy human individuals. TCRdb keeps only in-frame clones here, not all; method: immunoSEQ multiplex PCR. The sample lists more than 1.2 million clones; less than 99% were seen once. The sequenced material came from naive CD4+ T cells sorted from blood. Subset described: CD45RA+ positively selected. Receptor source: a man aged 25-40 years in good health.

J is TRBJ1-2 and V is TRBV28; D may be TRBD1 (5 bases). Trimming stripped 5 bases from V and 5 bases from J, with 18 bases between. The CDR3 has 15 amino acids. Germline V gene data show CDR1 as MDHEN and CDR2 as SYDVKM. In DNA form, the CDR3 reads TGTGCCAGCAGTACCCCCCCAGGGTACGGATATGGCTACACCTTC. It is translated as CASSTPPGYGYGYTF.

The rearrangement joins TRBV28 to TRBJ2-4, with D uncertain. V lost 3 bases and J 0 bases, leaving 9 bases between the germline ends. The CDR3 contains 15 residues. Per germline, CDR1 MDHEN and CDR2 SYDVKM. CDR3 amino acids: CASSLSVLAKNIQYF. CDR3 bases: TGTGCCAGCAGTTTGTCAGTTCTAGCCAAAAACATTCAGTACTTC.

The chain joins TRBV6-6 to TRBJ2-7; the match to TRBD2 covers 15 bases. The CDR3 is made up of 15 amino acids. Germline V gene data show CDR1 as MNHNY and CDR2 as SVGAGI (reference sequence). V shed 6 bases, J shed 2 bases, and the junction held 2 bases outside the gene matches. Here the CDR3 DNA reads TGTGCCAGCAGGGGGACTAGCGGGGGGACCTACGAGCAGTACTTC. This codes for CASRGTSGGTYEQYF.

This sequence joins TRBV7-9 and TRBJ2-7; no clear D gene. Germline V CDR1 and CDR2: SEHNR, FQNEAQ (reference sequence). The V end was cut by 5 bases, the J end by 2 bases, with 16 bases between. This CDR3 spans 15 amino acids. This CDR3 is CASSQRELSAYEQYF. The CDR3 DNA follows: TGTGCCAGCAGCCAGCGCGAGCTGAGCGCCTACGAGCAGTACTTC.

This chain uses TRBV13 with TRBJ2-5, with unresolved D. The V gene's germline CDR1 is PRHDT and CDR2 FYEKMQ (reference sequence). The CDR3 totals 15 residues. V was shortened by 1 base and J by 2 bases, with 11 bases between the two germline ends. CDR3 protein: CASSLAPARQETQYF. The CDR3 bases are TGTGCCAGCAGCTTAGCTCCAGCAAGACAAGAGACCCAGTACTTC.

The chain combines TRBV28 with TRBJ2-7; unclear D gene. This CDR3 is built from 12 residues. The V gene's germline CDR1 is MDHEN and CDR2 SYDVKM. The V gene lost 7 bases and the J gene lost 3 bases, with 10 bases spanning the gap. The CDR3 DNA reads TGTGCCAGCATAGGGCAGAACTACGAGCAGTACTTC. This encodes CASIGQNYEQYF.

The chain recombines TRBV7-9 with TRBJ2-7; TRBD2 matches at 11 bases. The CDR3 is made up of 15 amino acids. Germline V gene data show CDR1 as SEHNR and CDR2 as FQNEAQ (reference sequence). V gave up 2 bases and J gave up 2 bases; unmatched junction bases: 2. The CDR3: CASSLSSGRPYEQYF. CDR3 nucleotides: TGTGCCAGCAGCTTATCTAGCGGGAGGCCCTACGAGCAGTACTTC.

This chain uses TRBV18 with TRBJ2-7, with D possibly TRBD2 on 5 matching bases. The CDR3 spans 13 residues. Germline V gives CDR1 KGHSH, CDR2 LQKENI. Trimming cost V 5 bases and J 2 bases, with 10 bases left between them. CDR3: CASSIRETYEQYF. The CDR3 bases are TGTGCCAGCTCAATCCGGGAAACCTACGAGCAGTACTTC. The whole variable domain, filled in from reference TRBV18 and TRBJ2-7, reads NAGVMQNPRHLVRRRGQEARLRCSPMKGHSHVYWYRQLPEEGLKFMVYLQKENIIDESGMPKERFSAEFPKEGPSILRIQQVVRGDSAAYFCASSIRETYEQYFGPGTRLTVT.

The gene calls are TRBV18 and TRBJ2-1; 9 nucleotides line up with TRBD2. Looked up from germline, CDR1 is KGHSH and CDR2 is LQKENI. The trim removed 3 bases at V and 2 bases at J, leaving 5 bases unmatched. This CDR3 region has 16 residues. DNA of the CDR3: TGTGCCAGCTCACCGGTGATAGCGGGAGCCTACAATGAGCAGTTCTTC. Its translation is CASSPVIAGAYNEQFF.

Details on this clone: The same CDR3 also results from other DNA sequences found in this sample. This sequence joins TRBV7-3 and TRBJ2-5; 14 nucleotides line up with TRBD2. CDR3 size: 15 residues. Germline CDR1 and CDR2: SGHTA and FQGTGA. Trimming took 4 bases from V and 4 from J; bases not matched to a gene: 2. CDR3 nucleotide sequence: TGTGCCAGCAGCTCCGGACTAGCGGGGGGAGAGACCCAGTACTTC. Its translation: CASSSGLAGGETQYF. The entire variable domain, with the rest obtained from reference TRBV7-3 and TRBJ2-5, is as follows: GAGVSQTPSNKVTEKGKYVELRCDPISGHTALYWYRQSLGQGPEFLIYFQGTGAADDSGLPNDRFFAVRPEGSVSTLKIQRTERGDSAVYLCASSSGLAGGETQYFGPGTRLLVL.

The chain is built from TRBV4-1 and TRBJ1-3, with D uncertain. Trimming removed 1 base at V and 0 bases at J, with 7 bases between. CDR3 length: 15 amino acids. CDR1 MGHRA and CDR2 YSYEKL come from the germline V gene. CDR3 nucleotide sequence: TGCGCCAGCAGCCAAGTCTCGGTCTCTGGAAACACCATATATTTT. It yields the protein CASSQVSVSGNTIYF.

The chain couples TRBV9 to TRBJ2-2, with D uncertain. The CDR3 covers 13 residues. The germline gives CDR1 SGDLS, CDR2 YYNGEE. Between the trimmed V and J ends, which lost 0 bases and 6 bases, there was a span of 6 bases. The CDR3 DNA reads TGTGCCAGCAGCGTAGAGACTGCCGGGGAGCTGTTTTTT. Its protein product is CASSVETAGELFF.

The chain joins TRBV11-3 to TRBJ2-7; 10 bases are shared with TRBD1. V gave up 5 bases and J gave up 6 bases; unmatched junction bases: 7. CDR3 size: 14 residues. Germline lookup yields CDR1 SGHNT and CDR2 YENEEA. The CDR3 region has the DNA TGTGCCAGCAGCCTTAGACAGGGGGCCTCCGAGCAGTACTTC. This encodes CASSLRQGASEQYF. The full variable domain, its missing parts supplied by reference TRBV11-3 and TRBJ2-7, is EAGVVQSPRYKIIEKKQPVAFWCNPISGHNTLYWYLQNLGQGPELLIRYENEEAVDDSQLPKDRFSAERLKGVDSTLKIQPAELGDSAVYLCASSLRQGASEQYFGPGTRLTVT.

J is TRBJ2-1 and V is TRBV5-4, with 7 nucleotides matching TRBD1. Germline CDR1 is SGHNT and CDR2 is YYREEE (reference sequence). V lost 0 bases and J lost 5; bases outside the gene matches: 5. The CDR3 is 15 residues long. DNA for the CDR3: TGTGCCAGCAGCTTGGAGGGGGCGCGGAACAATGAGCAGTTCTTC. Translated, it gives CASSLEGARNNEQFF.

This chain connects TRBV27 to TRBJ2-7, with a tentative D call TRBD2 (6 bases). Trimming took off 6 bases at V and 7 bases at J, with 22 bases between the two ends. There are 15 residues in the CDR3. Germline CDR1 and CDR2: MNHEY and SMNVEV (reference sequence). The CDR3 reads CASSFGIAVSYEQYF. The CDR3, as DNA: TGTGCCAGCAGCTTTGGCATAGCGGTAAGTTATGAGCAGTACTTC.

The rearrangement uses TRBV27 and TRBJ2-2; no firm D call. Germline V lookup: CDR1 MNHEY, CDR2 SMNVEV (reference sequence). The ends were cut back, 2 bases at V and 2 bases at J, with 3 bases in the middle. The CDR3 has 13 amino acids. The CDR3 DNA is TGTGCCAGCAGTTTACTTAACACCGGGGAGCTGTTTTTT. It codes for CASSLLNTGELFF.

The chain recombines TRBV2 with TRBJ2-7, with D perhaps TRBD1 or TRBD2 (5 bases each). The CDR3 covers 14 residues. The V end was cut by 9 bases, the J end by 0 bases, with 15 bases between. The germline CDR1 and CDR2 sequences are SNHLY and FYNNEI. The CDR3 DNA reads as TGTGCCAGTATAGTGGGACCCCACTCCTACGAGCAGTACTTC. Its protein is CASIVGPHSYEQYF. The full variable domain, with the rest looked up from reference TRBV2 and TRBJ2-7, is EPEVTQTPSHQVTQMGQEVILRCVPISNHLYFYWYRQILGQKVEFLVSFYNNEISEKSEIFDDQFSVERPDGSNFTLKIRSTKLEDSAMYFCASIVGPHSYEQYFGPGTRLTVT.

V usage is TRBV5-1 and J usage is TRBJ2-3; D might be TRBD1 (6 bases). V lost 4 bases to trimming and J lost 0 bases, with 9 bases between them. CDR1 is SGHRS, CDR2 YFSETQ, per germline. The CDR3 covers 14 residues. The CDR3 here is CASSRDTSTDTQYF. CDR3 DNA: TGCGCCAGCAGCCGGGACACTAGCACAGATACGCAGTATTTT.

The chain has TRBV10-3 and TRBJ1-1; TRBD1 matches 8 bases. J gave up 5 bases and V 10 bases, and 9 bases lay outside the gene matches. Germline V gives CDR1 ENHRY, CDR2 SYGVKD. This CDR3 region has 13 residues. CDR3 sequence (DNA): TGTGCCACCAAGGACAGGGTGGATACTGAAGCTTTCTTT. It codes for CATKDRVDTEAFF.

The rearrangement joins TRBV30 to TRBJ1-4; maybe TRBD1 (5 bases). CDR3 length equals 14 residues. V was clipped by 2 bases and J by 5 bases, with 12 bases between them. Germline loops: CDR1 GTSNPN, CDR2 SVGIG (reference sequence). The CDR3 bases are TGTGCCTGGAGTCGGGGCAGGGAAAATGAAAAACTGTTTTTT. As protein: CAWSRGRENEKLFF.

The V call is TRBV5-1, the J call TRBJ2-3, with TRBD2 matching 12 bases. The germline V gene encodes CDR1 SGHRS and CDR2 YFSETQ. The CDR3 is 14 residues long. With 5 bases clipped from V and 6 bases from J, the junction kept 4 bases outside the gene matches. CDR3 amino acids: CASSGLAGGDTQYF. As DNA, the CDR3 is TGCGCCAGCAGTGGGCTAGCGGGAGGGGATACGCAGTATTTT. The variable domain in full, completed from reference TRBV5-1 and TRBJ2-3, reads KAGVTQTPRYLIKTRGQQVTLSCSPISGHRSVSWYQQTPGQGLQFLFEYFSETQRNKGNFPGRFSGRQFSNSRSEMNVSTLELGDSALYLCASSGLAGGDTQYFGPGTRLTVL.

This clone has just a few counts. The chain couples TRBV27 to TRBJ2-7, with D perhaps matching TRBD2 (6 bases). V lost 3 bases and J lost 4, with 13 bases in between. The CDR3 is 14 residues long. Looked up from germline, CDR1 is MNHEY and CDR2 is SMNVEV (reference sequence). For the CDR3, the DNA is TGTGCCAGCAGTTTCGCGGCGCGGGATTACGAGCAGTACTTC. Residues: CASSFAARDYEQYF.

This clone is a singleton in its sample. The chain uses TRBV5-6 and TRBJ1-2; D is possibly TRBD1 (6 bases). The CDR3 runs to 17 residues. Germline CDR1 reads SGHDT; CDR2 reads YYEEEE. Trimming stripped 0 bases from V and 4 bases from J, with 19 bases between. CDR3 region: CASSLVRTAIRRYGYTF. CDR3 coding DNA: TGTGCCAGCAGCTTGGTGCGGACAGCCATAAGACGCTATGGCTACACCTTC.

The V gene is TRBV27, the J gene TRBJ2-3; the match to TRBD1 covers 8 bases. Germline V gene lookup returns CDR1 MNHEY and CDR2 SMNVEV (reference sequence). The CDR3 totals 16 residues. The V segment lost 4 bases and the J segment 1 base; nucleotides outside the gene matches: 7. CDR3 nucleotide sequence: TGTGCCAGCAGTTATGGCAGGGGGCTAGGCACAGATACGCAGTATTTT. Its protein product is CASSYGRGLGTDTQYF.

This clone appeared a single time. The chain is built from TRBV9 and TRBJ2-3, with D possibly being TRBD2 (6 bases). Between the trimmed V and J ends, which lost 4 bases and 1 base, there was a span of 16 bases. The CDR3 length is 16 residues. CDR1 and CDR2 from the germline V gene are SGDLS and YYNGEE. CDR3: CASSKTRVAGTDTQYF. The CDR3 DNA reads TGTGCCAGCAGCAAGACTAGGGTAGCGGGCACAGATACGCAGTATTTT.

This chain uses TRBV5-4 with TRBJ2-1; tentative D call: TRBD1 (6 bases). Germline V CDR1 and CDR2: SGHNT, YYREEE (reference sequence). This CDR3 comprises 15 residues. Trimming shortened V by 1 base and J by 5 bases, and 13 bases separated the two germline ends. This CDR3 is CASSLLGAVNNEQFF. The CDR3 region has the DNA TGTGCCAGCAGCTTGTTGGGGGCTGTCAACAATGAGCAGTTCTTC.

The J gene is TRBJ2-5, the V gene TRBV29-1; TRBD1 agrees at 9 bases. With V trimmed by 3 bases and J by 5 bases, 4 bases remained unmatched. The CDR3 is made up of 13 amino acids. Germline CDR1 reads SQVTM; CDR2 reads ANQGSEA. The CDR3 loop is CSVDQTGGETQYF. CDR3 in DNA: TGCAGCGTTGACCAGACAGGGGGGGAGACCCAGTACTTC.

This chain joins TRBV5-1 and TRBJ2-5; weak D call: TRBD2 (6 bases). This CDR3 has 16 amino acids. V was shortened by 4 bases and J by 4 bases, with 20 bases between the two germline ends. Germline V lookup: CDR1 SGHRS, CDR2 YFSETQ. CDR3 loop: CASSPTPGSSGETQYF. The CDR3 bases are TGCGCCAGCAGCCCCACCCCCGGTAGTAGCGGAGAGACCCAGTACTTC.

V and J are TRBV5-4 and TRBJ2-3, with D perhaps TRBD1 (6 bases). Germline lookup yields CDR1 SGHNT and CDR2 YYREEE (reference sequence). Trimming stripped 4 bases from V and 1 base from J, with 13 bases between. There are 15 residues in the CDR3. The DNA of the CDR3 is TGTGCCAGCAGCGTGGACAGTAAGGGCACAGATACGCAGTATTTT. It yields the protein CASSVDSKGTDTQYF.

The chain employs TRBV2 and TRBJ2-3; D remains ambiguous. The CDR3 has 12 amino acids. Per germline, CDR1 SNHLY and CDR2 FYNNEI. V was pared by 7 bases and J by 10 bases, with 15 bases between. The CDR3 sequence: CASTFLNMAQYF. The CDR3, as DNA: TGTGCCAGCACCTTTCTAAATATGGCGCAGTATTTT.